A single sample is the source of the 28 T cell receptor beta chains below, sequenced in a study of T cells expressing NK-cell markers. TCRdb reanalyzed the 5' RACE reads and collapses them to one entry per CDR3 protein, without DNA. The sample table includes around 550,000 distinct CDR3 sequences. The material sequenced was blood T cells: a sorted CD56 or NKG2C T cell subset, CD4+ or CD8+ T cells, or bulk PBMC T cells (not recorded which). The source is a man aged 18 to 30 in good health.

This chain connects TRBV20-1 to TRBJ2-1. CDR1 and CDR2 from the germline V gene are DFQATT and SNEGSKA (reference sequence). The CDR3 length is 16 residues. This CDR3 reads CSARDRRKSSYNEQFF.

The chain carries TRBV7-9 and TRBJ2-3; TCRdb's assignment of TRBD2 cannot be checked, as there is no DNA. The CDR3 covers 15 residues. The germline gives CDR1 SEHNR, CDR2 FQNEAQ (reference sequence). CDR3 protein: CASSLLAAITDTQYF.

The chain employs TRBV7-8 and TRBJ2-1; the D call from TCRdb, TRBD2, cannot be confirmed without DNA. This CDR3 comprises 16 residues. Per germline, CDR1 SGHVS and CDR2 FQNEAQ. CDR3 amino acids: CASSFLAGPAGNEQFF.

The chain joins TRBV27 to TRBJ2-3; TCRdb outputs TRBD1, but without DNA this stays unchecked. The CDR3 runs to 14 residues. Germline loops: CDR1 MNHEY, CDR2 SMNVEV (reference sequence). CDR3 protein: CASSWGARTDTQYF.

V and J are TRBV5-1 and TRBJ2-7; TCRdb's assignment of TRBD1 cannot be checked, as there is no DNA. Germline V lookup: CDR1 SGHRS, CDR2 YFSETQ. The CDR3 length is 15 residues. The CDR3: CASSLRQGENSEQYF.

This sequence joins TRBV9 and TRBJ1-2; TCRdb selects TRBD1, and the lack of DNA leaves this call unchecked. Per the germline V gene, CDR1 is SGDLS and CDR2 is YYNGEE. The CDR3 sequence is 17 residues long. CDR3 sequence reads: CASSPLSPGRGPRGYTF.

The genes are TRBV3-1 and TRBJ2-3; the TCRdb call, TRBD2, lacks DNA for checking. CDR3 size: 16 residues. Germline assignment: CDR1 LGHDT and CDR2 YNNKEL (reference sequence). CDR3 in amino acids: CASYGTSGRATDTQYF.

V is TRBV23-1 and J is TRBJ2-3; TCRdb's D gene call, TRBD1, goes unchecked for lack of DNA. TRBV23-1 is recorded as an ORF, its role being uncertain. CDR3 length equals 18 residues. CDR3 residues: CASSPETHRGLGTDTQYF.

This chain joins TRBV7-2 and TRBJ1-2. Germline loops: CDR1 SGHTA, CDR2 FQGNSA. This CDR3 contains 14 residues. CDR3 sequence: CASSLVESNYGYTF.

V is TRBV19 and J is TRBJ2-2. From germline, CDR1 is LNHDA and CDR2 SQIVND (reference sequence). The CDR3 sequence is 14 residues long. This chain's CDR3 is CASSFPIGHGELFF.

CDR3 sequence reads: CAIRPGGTGELFF. The chain uses TRBV10-3 and TRBJ2-2; no DNA is available, so the TRBD2 call from TCRdb remains unchecked. This CDR3 is built from 13 residues. In germline, CDR1 is ENHRY, CDR2 SYGVKD.

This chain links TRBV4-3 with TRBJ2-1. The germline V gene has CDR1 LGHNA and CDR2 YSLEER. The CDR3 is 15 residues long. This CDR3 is CASSQVFGLVNEQFF.

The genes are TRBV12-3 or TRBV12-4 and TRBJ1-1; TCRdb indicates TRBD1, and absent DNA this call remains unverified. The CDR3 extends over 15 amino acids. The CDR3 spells CASSLIGGQGTEAFF.

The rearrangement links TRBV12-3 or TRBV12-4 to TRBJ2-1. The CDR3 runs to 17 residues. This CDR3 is CASSLAAQRRSRNEQFF.

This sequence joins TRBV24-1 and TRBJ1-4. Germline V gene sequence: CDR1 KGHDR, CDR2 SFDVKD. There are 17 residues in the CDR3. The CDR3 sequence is CATSGPGRESTNEKLFF.

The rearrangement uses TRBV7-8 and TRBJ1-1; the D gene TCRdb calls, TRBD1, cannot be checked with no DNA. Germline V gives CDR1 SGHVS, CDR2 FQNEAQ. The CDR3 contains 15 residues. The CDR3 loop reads CASSPDRVLGTEAFF.

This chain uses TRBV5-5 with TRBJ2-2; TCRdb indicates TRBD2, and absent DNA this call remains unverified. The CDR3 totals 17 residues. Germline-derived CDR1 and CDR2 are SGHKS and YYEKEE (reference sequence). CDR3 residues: CASSLEGRSQTTGELFF.

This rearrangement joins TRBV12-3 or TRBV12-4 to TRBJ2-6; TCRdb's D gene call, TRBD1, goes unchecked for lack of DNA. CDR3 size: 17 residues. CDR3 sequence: CASRNRGGLSGANVLTF.

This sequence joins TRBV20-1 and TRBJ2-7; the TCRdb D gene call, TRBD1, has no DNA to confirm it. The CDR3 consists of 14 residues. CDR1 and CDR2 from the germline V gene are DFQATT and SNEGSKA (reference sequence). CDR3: CSARDRQGAGEQYF.

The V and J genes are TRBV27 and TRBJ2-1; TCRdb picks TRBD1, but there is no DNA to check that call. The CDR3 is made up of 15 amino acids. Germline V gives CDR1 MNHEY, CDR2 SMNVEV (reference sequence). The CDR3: CASSFLGRGYNEQFF.

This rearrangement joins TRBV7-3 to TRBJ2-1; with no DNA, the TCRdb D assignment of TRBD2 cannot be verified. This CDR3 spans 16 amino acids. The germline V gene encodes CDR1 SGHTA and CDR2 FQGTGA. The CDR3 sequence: CASSLSAGVLYNEQFF.

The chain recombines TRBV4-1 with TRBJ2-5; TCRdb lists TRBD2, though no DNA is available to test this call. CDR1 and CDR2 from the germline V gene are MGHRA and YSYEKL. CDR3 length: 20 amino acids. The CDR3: CASSQDPRQAGSAYSETQYF.

The CDR3: CASRPPGRGSDIQYF. The chain uses TRBV6-1 and TRBJ2-4; TCRdb returns TRBD2, unconfirmable since there is no DNA. This CDR3 has 15 amino acids. CDR1 and CDR2 (germline): MNHNS, SASEGT.

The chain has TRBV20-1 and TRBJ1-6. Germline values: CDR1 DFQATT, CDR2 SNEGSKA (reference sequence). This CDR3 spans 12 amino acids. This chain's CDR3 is CSARDNSPPLHF.

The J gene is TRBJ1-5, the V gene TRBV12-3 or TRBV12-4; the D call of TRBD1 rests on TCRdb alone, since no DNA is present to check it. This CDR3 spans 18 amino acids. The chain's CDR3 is CASSHLGTGVYSNQPQHF.

This CDR3 reads CASSLRERLEGFF. The gene calls are TRBV7-8 and TRBJ2-1; the D call from TCRdb, TRBD2, cannot be confirmed without DNA. Germline V gives CDR1 SGHVS, CDR2 FQNEAQ. CDR3 length: 13 residues.

The CDR3 region is CASSQGWGLAGDEQFF. The V and J genes are TRBV14 and TRBJ2-1; the D call from TCRdb, TRBD2, cannot be confirmed without DNA. The CDR3 consists of 16 residues. Germline assignment: CDR1 SGHDN and CDR2 FVKESK.

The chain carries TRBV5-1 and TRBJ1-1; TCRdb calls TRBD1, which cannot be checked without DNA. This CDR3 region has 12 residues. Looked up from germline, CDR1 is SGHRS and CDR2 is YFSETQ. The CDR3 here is CASSSDRVGAFF.